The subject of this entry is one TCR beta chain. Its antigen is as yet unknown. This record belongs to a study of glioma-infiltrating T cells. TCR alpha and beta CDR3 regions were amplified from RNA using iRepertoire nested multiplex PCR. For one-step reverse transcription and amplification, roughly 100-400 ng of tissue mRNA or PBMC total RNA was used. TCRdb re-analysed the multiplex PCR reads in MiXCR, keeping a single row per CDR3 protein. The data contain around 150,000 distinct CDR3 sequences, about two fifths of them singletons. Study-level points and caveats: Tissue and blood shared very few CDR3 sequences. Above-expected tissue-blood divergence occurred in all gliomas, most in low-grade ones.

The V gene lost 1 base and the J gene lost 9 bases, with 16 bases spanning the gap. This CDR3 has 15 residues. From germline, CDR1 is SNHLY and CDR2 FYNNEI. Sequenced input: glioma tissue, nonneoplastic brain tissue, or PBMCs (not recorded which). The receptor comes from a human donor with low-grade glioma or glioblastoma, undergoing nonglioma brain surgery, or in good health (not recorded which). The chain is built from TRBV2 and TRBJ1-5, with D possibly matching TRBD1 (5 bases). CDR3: CASSEVRRDLGPQHF. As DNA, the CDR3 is TGTGCCAGCAGTGAAGTTAGGAGGGACCTCGGGCCCCAGCATTTT. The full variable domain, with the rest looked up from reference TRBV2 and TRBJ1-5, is EPEVTQTPSHQVTQMGQEVILRCVPISNHLYFYWYRQILGQKVEFLVSFYNNEISEKSEIFDDQFSVERPDGSNFTLKIRSTKLEDSAMYFCASSEVRRDLGPQHFGDGTRLSIL.